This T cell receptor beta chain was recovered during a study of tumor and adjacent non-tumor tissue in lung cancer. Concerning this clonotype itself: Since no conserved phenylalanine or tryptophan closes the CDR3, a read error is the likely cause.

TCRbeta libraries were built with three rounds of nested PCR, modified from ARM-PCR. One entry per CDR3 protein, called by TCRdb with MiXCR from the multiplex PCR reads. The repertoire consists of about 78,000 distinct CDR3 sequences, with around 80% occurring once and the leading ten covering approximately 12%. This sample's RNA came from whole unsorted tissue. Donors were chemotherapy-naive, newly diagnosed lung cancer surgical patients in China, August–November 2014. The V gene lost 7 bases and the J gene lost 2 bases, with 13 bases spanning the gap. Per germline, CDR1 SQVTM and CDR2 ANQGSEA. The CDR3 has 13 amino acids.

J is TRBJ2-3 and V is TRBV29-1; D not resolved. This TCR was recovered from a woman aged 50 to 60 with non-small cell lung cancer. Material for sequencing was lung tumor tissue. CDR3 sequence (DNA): TGCAGCGGTCGTGGGCCAACCACAGATACGCAGTATCTC. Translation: CSGRGPTTDTQYL.